This T cell receptor beta chain appears in the sequencing data of a study of blood T cell dynamics during melanoma immunotherapy. Turning to the study itself: Metastatic melanoma patients received first-line pembrolizumab or nivolumab plus ipilimumab.

The CDR3 consists of 14 residues. CDR1 and CDR2 (germline): MNHEY, SMNVEV (reference sequence). V lost 3 bases to trimming and J lost 7 bases, with 12 bases between them. This sample's time point: pre-treatment baseline. No patient had earlier systemic cancer treatment, concurrent immunosuppressants, or another active cancer. Each bulk PBMC sample had approximately 400 ng DNA loaded. Some clones are missing from TCRdb's copy, which holds only in-frame ones; the method was immunoSEQ multiplex PCR. The table includes about 10,000 clones, about 88% detected once. The sequence was collected from a human donor with melanoma. The sequenced sample was blood, obtained from a patient treated with checkpoint blockade. V and J are TRBV27 and TRBJ2-2; perhaps D is TRBD1 or TRBD2 (5 bases each). The CDR3 is CASSLGRGVGELFF. For the CDR3, the DNA is TGTGCCAGCAGTTTGGGTAGGGGAGTCGGGGAGCTGTTTTTT.